The T cell receptor (beta chain) under discussion was sequenced for a study of blood T cell repertoires in COVID-19. Looking at the study overall: The United States, Italy and Spain supplied acute and convalescent COVID-19 samples. Nucleic acid was either cDNA or gDNA, and it came from T cells, B-cell-depleted T cells, or PBMCs.

CDR1 WSHSY and CDR2 SAAADI come from the germline V gene. V trimming: 8 bases; J trimming: 1 base; junction bases outside the gene matches: 10. The CDR3 covers 15 residues. Data came from immunoSEQ multiplex PCR; TCRdb stores just in-frame clones and leaves some out. This sample has approximately 300,000 clones, with about nine tenths found just once. This sequence joins TRBV10-2 and TRBJ1-1, with TRBD1 matching 7 bases. Sequenced input: peripheral blood. This clonotype originated in a man aged 50 to 59 with active or convalescent COVID-19. CDR3 bases: TGCGCCAGCCGGCCGGGACAGAATTCGAACACTGAAGCTTTCTTT. This gives the protein CASRPGQNSNTEAFF.